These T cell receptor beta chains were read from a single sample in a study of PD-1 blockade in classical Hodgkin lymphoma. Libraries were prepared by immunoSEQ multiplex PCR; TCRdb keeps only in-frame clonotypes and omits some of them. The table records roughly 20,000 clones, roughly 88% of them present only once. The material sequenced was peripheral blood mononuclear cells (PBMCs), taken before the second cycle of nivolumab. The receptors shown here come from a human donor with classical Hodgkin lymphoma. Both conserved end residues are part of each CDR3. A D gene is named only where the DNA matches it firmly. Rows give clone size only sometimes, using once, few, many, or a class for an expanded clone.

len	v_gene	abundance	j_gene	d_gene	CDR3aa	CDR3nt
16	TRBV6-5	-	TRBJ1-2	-	CASSYSSAPPNYGYTF	TGTGCCAGCAGTTACTCATCCGCCCCCCCTAACTATGGCTACACCTTC
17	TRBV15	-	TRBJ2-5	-	CATSRGVDFPYQETQYF	TGTGCCACCAGCAGGGGCGTGGACTTTCCGTACCAAGAGACCCAGTACTTC
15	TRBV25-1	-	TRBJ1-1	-	CASRSTGVVGTEAFF	TGTGCCAGCAGGTCAACGGGAGTCGTGGGCACTGAAGCTTTCTTT
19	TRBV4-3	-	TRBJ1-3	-	CASSQDINADGDSGNTIYF	TGCGCCAGCAGCCAAGATATTAACGCGGACGGCGACTCTGGAAACACCATATATTTT
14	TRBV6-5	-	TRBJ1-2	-	CASSYSSGNYGYTF	TGTGCCAGCAGTTACTCGAGTGGGAACTATGGCTACACCTTC
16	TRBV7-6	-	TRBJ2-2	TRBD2	CASSLGGGALAGELFF	TGTGCCAGCAGCTTAGGCGGGGGGGCCCTTGCCGGGGAGCTGTTTTTT
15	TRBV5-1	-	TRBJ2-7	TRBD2	CASSLGGLAWGEQYF	TGCGCCAGCAGCTTGGGGGGACTAGCGTGGGGCGAGCAGTACTTC
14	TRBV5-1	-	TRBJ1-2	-	CASTQQDPKAGYTF	TGCGCCAGCACCCAACAGGACCCGAAGGCTGGCTACACCTTC
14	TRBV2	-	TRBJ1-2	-	CASSERVGNYGYTF	TGTGCCAGCAGTGAACGGGTAGGCAACTATGGCTACACCTTC
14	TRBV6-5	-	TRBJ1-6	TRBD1	CASRTGTANSPLHF	TGTGCCAGCAGGACCGGGACAGCCAATTCACCCCTCCACTTT
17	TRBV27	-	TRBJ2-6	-	CASTQGDLISGANVLTF	TGTGCCAGCACACAGGGTGACCTGATCTCTGGGGCCAACGTCCTGACTTTC
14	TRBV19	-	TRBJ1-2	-	CASSTMGRIYGYTF	TGTGCCAGTAGTACTATGGGACGGATATATGGCTACACCTTC
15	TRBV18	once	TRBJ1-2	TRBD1	CASSPSRGMGYGYTF	TGTGCCAGCTCCCCATCCAGGGGGATGGGCTATGGCTACACCTTC
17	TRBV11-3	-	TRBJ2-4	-	CASSLGCHRREGDIQYF	TGTGCCAGCAGCTTAGGCTGTCACAGACGCGAGGGAGACATTCAGTACTTC
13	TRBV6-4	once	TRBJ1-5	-	CASPRDKYQPQHF	TGTGCCAGCCCCCGGGACAAATATCAGCCCCAGCATTTT
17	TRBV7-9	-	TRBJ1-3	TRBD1	CASSLRRQGSSGNTIYF	TGTGCCAGCAGCCTCCGTAGACAGGGTAGCTCTGGAAACACCATATATTTT
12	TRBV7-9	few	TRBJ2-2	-	CASSSNTGELFF	TGTGCCAGCAGCTCTAACACCGGGGAGCTGTTTTTT
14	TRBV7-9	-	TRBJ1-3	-	CASSLAGAENTIYF	TGTGCCAGCAGCTTAGCGGGGGCTGAAAACACCATATATTTT
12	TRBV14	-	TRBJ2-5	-	CASSQVKETQYF	TGTGCCAGCAGCCAAGTTAAGGAGACCCAGTACTTC
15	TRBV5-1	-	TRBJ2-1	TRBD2	CASSLVLADNNEQFF	TGCGCCAGCAGCTTGGTACTAGCGGATAACAATGAGCAGTTCTTC
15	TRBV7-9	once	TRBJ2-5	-	CASSLEAGITETQYF	TGTGCCAGCAGCTTAGAGGCAGGAATAACGGAGACCCAGTACTTC
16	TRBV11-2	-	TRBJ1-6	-	CASSPSTSSYNSPLHF	TGTGCCAGCAGCCCGTCGACATCCTCCTATAATTCACCCCTCCACTTT
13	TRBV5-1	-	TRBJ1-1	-	CASSPSTGTEAFF	TGTGCCAGCAGCCCCTCGACGGGAACTGAAGCTTTCTTT
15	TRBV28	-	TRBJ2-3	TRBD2	CASIGTSGVTDTQYF	TGTGCCAGCATCGGGACTAGCGGGGTCACAGATACGCAGTATTTT
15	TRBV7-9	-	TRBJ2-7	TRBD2	CASTTGLAGVYEQYF	TGTGCCAGCACCACAGGACTAGCGGGCGTCTACGAGCAGTACTTC
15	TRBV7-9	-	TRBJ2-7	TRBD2	CASTRSGTSPNEQYF	TGTGCCAGCACCCGGTCAGGGACTAGCCCTAACGAGCAGTACTTC
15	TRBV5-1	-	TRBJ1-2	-	CASSSSPQGNYGYTF	TGCGCCAGCAGCTCCTCCCCCCAGGGGAACTATGGCTACACCTTC
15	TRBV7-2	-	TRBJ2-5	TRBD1	CASSPRTGTGETQYF	TGTGCCAGCAGCCCCAGGACAGGGACGGGAGAGACCCAGTACTTC
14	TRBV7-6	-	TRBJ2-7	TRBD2	CASSEELGLAEQYF	TGTGCCAGCAGCGAAGAACTGGGACTAGCCGAGCAGTACTTC
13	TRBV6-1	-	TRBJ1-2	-	CASPRIGPGGYTF	TGTGCCAGCCCGCGGATAGGTCCGGGTGGCTACACCTTC
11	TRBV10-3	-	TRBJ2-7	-	CAIRDHYEQYF	TGTGCCATCAGGGATCACTACGAGCAGTACTTC
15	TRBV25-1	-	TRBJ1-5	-	CASGDSLYSNQPQHF	TGTGCCAGCGGTGACTCCTTATATAGCAATCAGCCCCAGCATTTT
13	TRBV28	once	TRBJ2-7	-	CASSVGQQYEQYF	TGTGCCAGCAGTGTAGGACAGCAGTACGAGCAGTACTTC
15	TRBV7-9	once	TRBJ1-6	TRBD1	CASSLAGTGNSPLHF	TGTGCCAGCAGCTTGGCCGGGACAGGGAATTCACCCCTCCACTTT
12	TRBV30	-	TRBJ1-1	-	CAWEGDSTEAFF	TGTGCCTGGGAGGGAGACAGCACTGAAGCTTTCTTT
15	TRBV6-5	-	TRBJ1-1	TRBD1	CASSSPGQGWTEAFF	TGTGCCAGCAGTTCACCGGGACAGGGGTGGACTGAAGCTTTCTTT
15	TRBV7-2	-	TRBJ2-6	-	CASSRGGSGANVLTF	TGTGCCAGCAGCCGAGGAGGGTCTGGGGCCAACGTCCTGACTTTC
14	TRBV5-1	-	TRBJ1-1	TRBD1	CASKRGTGGLEAFF	TGCGCCAGCAAACGAGGGACAGGGGGATTAGAAGCTTTCTTT
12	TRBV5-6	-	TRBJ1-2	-	CASSLKPGTQTF	TGTGCCAGCAGCTTGAAACCCGGGACACAGACCTTC
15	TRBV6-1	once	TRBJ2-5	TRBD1	CASSETGGQQETQYF	TGTGCCAGCAGCGAGACAGGGGGCCAGCAAGAGACCCAGTACTTC
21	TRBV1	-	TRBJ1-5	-	CTSSQELGTGKARARNQPQHF	TGCACCAGCAGCCAAGAACTTGGGACAGGTAAGGCACGGGCTCGGAATCAGCCCCAGCATTTT
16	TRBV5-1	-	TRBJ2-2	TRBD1	CASSLETGGNTGELFF	TGCGCCAGCAGCTTGGAGACAGGGGGAAACACCGGGGAGCTGTTTTTT
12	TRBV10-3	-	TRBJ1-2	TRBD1	CATGTASYGYTF	TGTGCCACCGGGACAGCGAGCTATGGCTACACCTTC
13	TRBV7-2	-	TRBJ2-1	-	CASSLGVGGEQFF	TGTGCCAGCAGCTTAGGAGTGGGCGGTGAGCAGTTCTTC
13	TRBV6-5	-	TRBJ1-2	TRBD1	CASHGQGFYGYTF	TGTGCCAGCCATGGACAGGGGTTCTATGGCTACACCTTC
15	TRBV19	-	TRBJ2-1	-	CASSQARSSYNEQFF	TGTGCCAGTAGCCAAGCCCGGAGCTCCTACAATGAGCAGTTCTTC
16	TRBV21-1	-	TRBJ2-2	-	CASSKARGHSTGELFF	TGTGCCAGCAGCAAAGCTCGGGGCCACTCGACCGGGGAGCTGTTTTTT
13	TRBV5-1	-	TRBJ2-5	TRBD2	CASSPGLEETQYF	TGCGCCAGCAGCCCTGGACTAGAGGAGACCCAGTACTTC